The 5 T cell receptor beta chains below all came from one sample that was sequenced in a study of blood T cell repertoires in COVID-19. Repertoires were generated with immunoSEQ multiplex PCR, while TCRdb's copy carries only in-frame clones and drops some. Of about 95,000 clones in the sample, about 89% were seen once. Sequencing used peripheral blood. These receptors were taken from a man between 60 and 75 years old with COVID-19, enrolled during active disease.

The genes are TRBV12-5 and TRBJ2-5; D remains unclear. Deletions cut 7 bases from V and 2 bases from J, with 8 bases between. CDR3 length: 12 residues. Germline V gene sequence: CDR1 LGHNT, CDR2 FRNRAP. The CDR3 DNA reads TGTGCTAGTGCTTATAGACAAGAGACCCAGTACTTC. It is translated as CASAYRQETQYF.

The chain carries TRBV28 and TRBJ1-4, with D perhaps matching TRBD1 (6 bases). V lost 7 bases and J 8 bases, leaving 20 bases between the germline ends. The CDR3 runs to 15 residues. In germline, CDR1 is MDHEN, CDR2 SYDVKM. The CDR3 DNA reads as TGTGCCAGCATTGGGGGAAGACAGGTTGGAGAAAAACTGTTTTTT. Translated, it gives CASIGGRQVGEKLFF.

The chain joins TRBV10-3 to TRBJ2-5, with 8 bases aligning to TRBD1. V dropped 6 bases and J dropped 4; count of bases not matched to a gene: 4. Germline V gene sequence: CDR1 ENHRY, CDR2 SYGVKD. There are 13 residues in the CDR3. DNA for the CDR3: TGTGCCATCAGATCAGGGGGCGCAGAGACCCAGTACTTC. Its protein is CAIRSGGAETQYF.

The chain joins TRBV9 to TRBJ1-2, with 7 bases lining up with TRBD1. This CDR3 has 14 amino acids. J was trimmed by 5 bases and V by 0 bases; bases with no gene match: 4. CDR1 and CDR2 (germline): SGDLS, YYNGEE. The CDR3 DNA reads as TGTGCCAGCAGCGTAGAGGGACAGACATATGGCTACACCTTC. It is translated as CASSVEGQTYGYTF.

This sequence joins TRBV19 and TRBJ2-5; 7 bases fit TRBD1. The CDR3 is 14 residues long. Germline CDR1 reads LNHDA; CDR2 reads SQIVND (reference sequence). Trimming at V came to 4 bases and at J to 2 bases, leaving 4 bases not matched to a gene. The CDR3: CASSRTGEQETQYF. The CDR3 DNA follows: TGTGCCAGTAGTAGGACAGGCGAACAAGAGACCCAGTACTTC.